A selection of T cell receptor beta chains follows, all from one sample in a study of blood T cell repertoires in COVID-19. The table came from immunoSEQ multiplex PCR; TCRdb's copy has only in-frame clones and leaves some out. The sample has approximately 200,000 clones, roughly 80% seen once; the top ten hold 2.3%. Material for sequencing was peripheral blood. The receptor source for this set is a woman in her fifties or sixties with acute or convalescent COVID-19. CDR3s include the opening cysteine and the closing phenylalanine or tryptophan. Each record gives: V gene, D gene, clone size, CDR3 length, J gene, CDR3 DNA, CDR3 protein. D genes are given only for firm matches. Rows give clone size only sometimes, using once, few, many, or a class for an expanded clone.

>TRBV6-6|-|-|14|TRBJ1-2
TGTGCCAGCAGTTACGCCACCTCAAGCCATGGCTACACCTTC
CASSYATSSHGYTF
>TRBV27|TRBD1|-|14|TRBJ1-1
TGTGCCAGCAGCAGGGACAGCAGACGGACTGAAGCTTTCTTT
CASSRDSRRTEAFF
>TRBV30|-|-|14|TRBJ1-2
TGTGCCTGGAGCCCTACCAGGGGAAAGCATGGCTACACCTTC
CAWSPTRGKHGYTF
>TRBV11-2|-|few|15|TRBJ1-1
TGTGCCAGCAGCTTATACGCTGGGCAGAGCACTGAAGCTTTCTTT
CASSLYAGQSTEAFF
>TRBV3-1/TRBV3-2|TRBD1|-|15|TRBJ1-6
TGTGCCAGCAGCCAAGCGGGACAGGCCAATTCACCCCTCCACTTT
CASSQAGQANSPLHF
>TRBV4-1|-|once|18|TRBJ1-5
TGCGCCAGCAGCCAGGAGGGACCGAGGAGGGGAAGCAATCAGCCCCAGCATTTT
CASSQEGPRRGSNQPQHF
>TRBV7-2|TRBD1|-|14|TRBJ2-1
TGTGCCAGCAGCCCCCGGACAGGAAAAAATGAGCAGTTCTTC
CASSPRTGKNEQFF
>TRBV2|-|-|15|TRBJ2-3
TGTGCCAGCAGTGGTTACAGTCCTGGCACAGATACGCAGTATTTT
CASSGYSPGTDTQYF
>TRBV6-1|TRBD1|-|15|TRBJ1-1
TGTGCCAGCAGTGATTCAGGGGGGATGAACACTGAAGCTTTCTTT
CASSDSGGMNTEAFF
>TRBV6-2/TRBV6-3|TRBD1|-|18|TRBJ1-5
TGTGCCAGCAGTTACTCGTTCCTCGGGACAGGGGTTTTTCAGCCCCAGCATTTT
CASSYSFLGTGVFQPQHF
>TRBV7-8|-|-|15|TRBJ1-2
TGTGCCAGCAGCTTAGGTGTGCAGGGTGTGGATGGCTACACCTTC
CASSLGVQGVDGYTF
>TRBV9|TRBD2|-|16|TRBJ2-3
TGTGCCAGCAGCGTAGACACTAGCGAGAGCACAGATACGCAGTATTTT
CASSVDTSESTDTQYF
>TRBV4-1|-|few|17|TRBJ1-4
TGCGCCAGCAGCTACTACTCTCAGGGCCCTGGAAATGAAAAACTGTTTTTT
CASSYYSQGPGNEKLFF
>TRBV3-1/TRBV3-2|TRBD2|-|16|TRBJ2-1
TGTGCCAGCAGCCAAGATTGGGGGGGGACCTACAATGAGCAGTTCTTC
CASSQDWGGTYNEQFF
>TRBV4-1|-|-|15|TRBJ2-3
TGCGCCAGCAGCCATTATTGGCCCAGCACAGATACGCAGTATTTT
CASSHYWPSTDTQYF
>TRBV7-9|TRBD1|-|12|TRBJ1-1
TGTGCCAGCAGCGGACAGGGGATAGAAGCTTTCTTT
CASSGQGIEAFF
>TRBV6-2/TRBV6-3|TRBD1|-|16|TRBJ1-1
TGTGCCAGCAGTCCACCTCCCGGGACAGGGATGATAGAAGCTTTCTTT
CASSPPPGTGMIEAFF
>TRBV20-1|-|-|13|TRBJ1-5
TGCAGTGCTAGTACAGGGAAGAATCAGCCCCAGCATTTT
CSASTGKNQPQHF
>TRBV7-9|TRBD1|-|17|TRBJ1-5
TGTGCCAGCAGCTCCGGGACAGGAGTCAATAGCAATCAGCCCCAGCATTTT
CASSSGTGVNSNQPQHF
>TRBV3-1/TRBV3-2|TRBD2|few|19|TRBJ2-1
TGTGCCAGCAGCCAATCTAGCGGGGGGGCCGGTTGGTCCTACAATGAGCAGTTCTTC
CASSQSSGGAGWSYNEQFF
>TRBV27|-|-|14|TRBJ1-5
TGTGCCAGCAGTTTAGGAGGGGTAAATCAGCCCCAGCATTTT
CASSLGGVNQPQHF
>TRBV19|-|-|16|TRBJ1-1
TGTGCCGTGCAAAAATCCGGGACGGCGGGAGTCCCTGAAGCTTTCTTT
CAVQKSGTAGVPEAFF
>TRBV6-5|-|once|15|TRBJ2-6
TGTGCCAGCAAGAGGGTCAGCTCTGGGGCCAACGTCCTGACTTTC
CASKRVSSGANVLTF
>TRBV7-9|-|-|12|TRBJ1-1
TGTGCCAGCATCGGGTTGGGTACTGAAGCTTTCTTT
CASIGLGTEAFF
>TRBV28|-|once|14|TRBJ1-3
TGTGCCAGCAGTTCCGGGGTGACTGGAAACACCATATATTTT
CASSSGVTGNTIYF
>TRBV4-3|-|-|15|TRBJ1-1
TGCGCCAGCAGCCAAGATCGGGGAATCCAGGTTGAAGCTTTCTTT
CASSQDRGIQVEAFF
>TRBV30|-|-|11|TRBJ2-1
TGTGCCTGGAGACAGGTGGGCGAGCAGTTCTTC
CAWRQVGEQFF